This section outlines one T cell receptor beta chain sequence together with its context. The antigen is not known. The CDR3 has 12 residues. Germline CDR1 SQVTM, CDR2 ANQGSEA. V lost 6 bases and J 4 bases, leaving 12 bases between the germline ends. The data were taken from a study of cytomegalovirus exposure and HLA in healthy donors. Study information: Out of a few hundred genotyped donors, about 76% belonged to the Caucasian-associated ancestry cluster. Findings and limits, study-wide: CMV antigen specificity was confirmed in vitro for a few CMV-associated chains. Excluded were some V segments that proved indistinguishable, including TRBV6-2 and TRBV6-3.

The study ran its PCR with 60 Vbeta and 13 Jbeta primers. Sequencing used immunoSEQ multiplex PCR; TCRdb keeps in-frame clones, though not all of them. The sample consists of about 130,000 clones, 83% of them appearing once. V is TRBV29-1 and J is TRBJ1-1; a possible D gene is TRBD1 (5 bases). The sample comprised PBMCs. The sequence was obtained from a woman aged 40 to 50 in good health and CMV-seropositive. CDR3 region: CSVGGPGTEAFF. For the CDR3, the DNA is TGCAGCGTGGGGGGACCGGGCACTGAAGCTTTCTTT.